The source of this TCR beta chain is a study of T-cell memory formation after mild COVID-19. The CDR3 sequence is 15 residues long. Germline-derived CDR1 and CDR2 are ENHRY and SYGVKD. Between the trimmed V and J ends, which lost 3 bases and 8 bases, there was a span of 19 bases. This clonotype was found many times. TCRdb redid the calling of the 5' RACE reads with MiXCR, one entry per CDR3 protein. This table has some 130,000 distinct CDR3 sequences, roughly 6% appearing once. The sample taken for sequencing was PBMCs or a T cell subset sorted from them (not recorded which). The sequence was obtained from an adult woman who had mild COVID-19 (a few samples of this study predate the infection). Cell type and time point are not known. The chain employs TRBV10-3 and TRBJ1-2; no firm D call. The CDR3 nucleotides are TGTGCCATCAGTGACACTCGTAACCCGTCTATGGGCTACACCTTC. Translating gives CAISDTRNPSMGYTF.